A selection of T cell receptor beta chains follows, all from one sample in a study of response to subunit inactivated influenza vaccine. Using its own MiXCR run on the RT-PCR reads, TCRdb lists one record per CDR3 protein. The sample lists roughly 460,000 distinct CDR3 sequences, roughly 9.8% seen once, with 12% in the top ten. The sample consisted of PBMCs from blood, taken 45 days after vaccination. Receptors originate from a man aged 45-65 years who received an inactivated influenza vaccine. CDR3s include the opening cysteine and the closing phenylalanine or tryptophan.

v_call cdr3_aa
TRBV6-4 CASSDSPGTGIYNEQFF
TRBV7-2 CASSPTHLGQPQHF
TRBV18 CASSRRQGDQAFF
TRBV7-9 CASSRSYYNEQFF
TRBV12-3/TRBV12-4 CASGIGGGKEQFF
TRBV28 CASSPRGSSGFYEQYF
TRBV5-1 CASSLTEAKNIQYF
TRBV18 CASSQPGTWGETQYF
TRBV6-5 CASSYYPGDTQYF
TRBV6-4 CASSDGQASTDTQYF
TRBV20-1 CCATQLAGVSTDTQYF
TRBV4-1 CASSHNRFHEQYF
TRBV20-1 CSARAPDRASGGNEQYF
TRBV20-1 CSARAPQKLLAKNIQYF
TRBV11-2 CASSLGTSGRTFF
TRBV10-3 CAISAIFAGVGANVLTF
TRBV15 CATSRDPKLPVAGELFF
TRBV27 CASSFRDRAIQYF
TRBV4-3 CASSGTRLAKNIQYF
TRBV6-5 CASSYGVLSTGELFF
TRBV6-1 CASSETVSFGDEQYF
TRBV10-3 CAIRGDTSNQPQHF
TRBV5-1 CASSRDLAGPQETQYF
TRBV25-1 CASSEFRGSDATEAFF
TRBV18 CASSPRSGEGDTQYF
TRBV20-1 CSAKPIMEDSAEAFF
TRBV10-3 CAISRPSGTTDTQYF
TRBV7-9 CASSWGQGNQPQHF
TRBV10-3 CAVSGTSGYNEQFF
TRBV7-2 CASSLLIASETQYF
TRBV24-1 CATSDLETQYF
TRBV6-2/TRBV6-3 CASSYRLAGGPGSYNEQFF
TRBV24-1 CATGDRERPYEQYF
TRBV9 CASSVEPGRSSNTGELFF
TRBV6-2/TRBV6-3 CASSGETGQYQETQYF
TRBV5-1 CASSLDEGRSSPLHF
TRBV24-1 CATSPGTSGGTDTQYF
TRBV12-3/TRBV12-4 CASSSAGYEQYF
TRBV20-1 CSARVRQGYLEQYF
TRBV4-3 CASSQDLPSGTYNEQFF
TRBV29-1 CSVSRPNTGELFF
TRBV6-2/TRBV6-3 CASSYSFSAANTGELFF
TRBV29-1 CSVDAAYSYNEQFF
TRBV15 CATSTPGHMNTGELFF
TRBV7-2 CASSSYYNEQYF
TRBV27 CASSFRGWGQPQHF
TRBV5-1 CASRSTSGGLGEQYF
TRBV12-3/TRBV12-4 CASSFSDNTEAFF
TRBV7-2 CASSLGVRSRRTQYF
TRBV4-1 CASSESGLAGVSNTGELFF
TRBV9 CASSVGDSYGYTF
TRBV5-1 CASSLEQGGYEQYF
TRBV4-1 CASSLGLAGGPMMETQYF
TRBV12-3/TRBV12-4 CASSLVKVGTDTQYF
TRBV20-1 CSASQTSGGVGEQFF
TRBV4-3 CASSQGVLAGANEQFF
TRBV29-1 CIAEKFWGAANEQFF
TRBV20-1 CSAHDLRAPAKNIQYF
TRBV12-3/TRBV12-4 CASSPRATSGGGFKYGTQYF
TRBV11-2 CASSSRRVAGVGNNYNEQFF